This entry describes one T cell receptor beta chain. Its cognate antigen is unknown. This entry is derived from a study of T cell repertoires in cytomegalovirus infection. Across the whole study: HLA-B-restricted CMV epitopes that are well studied were used alongside recently identified HLA-C-restricted ones. Both a matching HLA type and CMV infection were indicated by public TCR beta signatures. Study results and caveats: HLA-C-restricted, CMV-specific TCR beta clonotypes were dominant ex vivo. Cumulative public TCR beta family frequency identified CMV carriers with the relevant HLA.

TCRdb re-called the reads with MiXCR, one entry per CDR3 protein. Among roughly 150,000 distinct CDR3 sequences listed, around 30% were seen once. The germline CDR1 and CDR2 sequences are LNHDA and SQIVND (reference sequence). The CDR3 loop spans 14 amino acids. The J segment lost 6 bases and the V segment lost 4 bases, leaving 1 base of the junction unmatched. J is TRBJ2-1 and V is TRBV19; the match to TRBD2 covers 12 bases. The sequence was obtained from a human donor in good health (CMV status not recorded). Some clones in this sample may be carry-over from other donors' samples. The specimen comprised CD8+ T cells from cultured PBMCs, sampled from culture after CMV antigen stimulation. The CDR3 DNA reads TGTGCCAGTAGTACTAGCGGGGGGGCCAATGAGCAGTTCTTC. It yields the protein CASSTSGGANEQFF.